The 9 T cell receptor beta chains below all came from one sample that was sequenced in a study of T cells after somatic rescue of genetic block. Libraries were prepared by immunoSEQ multiplex PCR; TCRdb keeps only in-frame clonotypes and omits some of them. The sample has roughly 71,000 clones; roughly 93% are singletons. The sequenced sample was peripheral blood mononuclear cells (PBMCs). These receptors were taken from a man in his thirties or forties.

This chain joins TRBV7-9 and TRBJ2-3; 8 bases fit TRBD1. The CDR3 is 14 residues long. Germline V gene lookup returns CDR1 SEHNR and CDR2 FQNEAQ (reference sequence). V was clipped by 6 bases and J by 5 bases; unmatched bases: 7. CDR3 sequence: CASSSGGVLDTQYF. In DNA form, the CDR3 reads TGTGCCAGCAGTTCAGGGGGCGTCTTAGATACGCAGTATTTT.

This sequence joins TRBV11-3 and TRBJ2-7; D is possibly TRBD1 (5 bases). CDR3 length equals 13 residues. The V gene lost 5 bases and the J gene lost 7 bases, with 15 bases spanning the gap. Germline CDR1 and CDR2: SGHNT and YENEEA. CDR3 nucleotides: TGTGCCAGCAGCCCGGGCCCAGGGAAAGAGCAGTACTTC. It specifies CASSPGPGKEQYF.

The chain carries TRBV5-1 and TRBJ2-5; 7 nucleotides agree with TRBD2. Germline V CDR1 and CDR2: SGHRS, YFSETQ. With 4 bases clipped from V and 0 bases from J, the junction kept 9 bases outside the gene matches. This CDR3 comprises 16 residues. The CDR3 spells CASSPTSLVYQETQYF. The CDR3 nucleotides read TGCGCCAGCAGCCCGACTAGCCTCGTGTACCAAGAGACCCAGTACTTC.

The chain links TRBV2 to TRBJ1-1; D ambiguous. CDR3 size: 12 residues. CDR1 is SNHLY, CDR2 FYNNEI, per germline. Trimming took 7 bases from V and 1 from J, leaving 7 bases between them. CDR3 nucleotide sequence: TGTGCCAGCAAAGCTACGAACACTGAAGCTTTCTTT. Protein product: CASKATNTEAFF.

V and J are TRBV4-1 and TRBJ2-1; 7 positions match TRBD2. Trimming removed 0 bases from V and 10 bases from J; junction bases left unmatched: 9. The CDR3 covers 15 residues. CDR1 and CDR2 from the germline V gene are MGHRA and YSYEKL. The CDR3 is CASSQDLRAGFEQFF. As DNA, the CDR3 is TGCGCCAGCAGCCAAGACCTTAGAGCGGGATTCGAGCAGTTCTTC.

This chain links TRBV2 with TRBJ1-2, with 7 bases identical to TRBD1. The V and J ends lost 5 bases and 2 bases, in that order; junction bases with no gene match: 5. The CDR3 extends over 14 amino acids. Germline CDR1 SNHLY, CDR2 FYNNEI. The DNA of the CDR3 is TGTGCCAGCAGTCCGAAGGGGGCAAACTATGGCTACACCTTC. It specifies CASSPKGANYGYTF.

This chain uses TRBV9 with TRBJ2-7, with a weak D call TRBD2 (5 bases). The CDR3 extends over 15 amino acids. CDR1 and CDR2 from the germline V gene are SGDLS and YYNGEE. V lost 0 bases, J lost 0 bases, and 10 bases lay in between. The chain's CDR3 is CASSVGGGLSYEQYF. CDR3 DNA: TGTGCCAGCAGCGTAGGCGGCGGACTCTCCTACGAGCAGTACTTC. Full variable domain (remainder filled in from reference TRBV9 and TRBJ2-7): DSGVTQTPKHLITATGQRVTLRCSPRSGDLSVYWYQQSLDQGLQFLIQYYNGEERAKGNILERFSAQQFPDLHSELNLSSLELGDSALYFCASSVGGGLSYEQYFGPGTRLTVT.

The chain has TRBV7-6 and TRBJ2-7; 8 nucleotides agree with TRBD2. The CDR3 is made up of 18 amino acids. The germline V gene encodes CDR1 SGHVS and CDR2 FNYEAQ. Losses at the gene ends were 6 bases for V and 2 bases for J; bases not matched to a gene: 18. The CDR3 sequence: CASSPAPGGDPMPYEQYF. CDR3 DNA: TGTGCCAGCAGTCCCGCCCCGGGAGGGGACCCCATGCCCTACGAGCAGTACTTC.

This chain connects TRBV6-5 to TRBJ2-3, with no clear D. The CDR3 is 11 residues long. Between the trimmed V and J ends, which lost 8 bases and 9 bases, there was a span of 12 bases. Germline V lookup: CDR1 MNHEY, CDR2 SVGAGI. In DNA, the CDR3 is TGTGCCAGCTCCCCCGGTACAACGCAGTATTTT. Amino acid sequence: CASSPGTTQYF.